This TCR beta chain was profiled in a study of shared clonotypes between healthy human individuals. Study results and limitations: Sampling included only blood; tissue repertoires likely differ.

About this clone: Its antigen is not known.

Several immunoSEQ plates received, in even portions, the genomic DNA of each subset. Sequenced by immunoSEQ multiplex PCR; TCRdb stores in-frame clones only, minus some. This table has 2 million to 2.5 million clones, 93% appearing once. The CDR3 sequence is 17 residues long. Per germline, CDR1 SGHTA and CDR2 FQGTGA. Germline trimming cut 5 bases from V and 4 bases from J; bases unmatched to any gene: 9. This TCR was recovered from a young man in good health. Some clones in this sample may be carry-over from other donors' samples. Specimen: naive CD4+ T cells from PBMCs. Noted subset: CD45RA+ positively selected. The rearrangement uses TRBV7-3 and TRBJ2-3; TRBD2 agrees at 13 bases. The CDR3 coding sequence is TGTGCCAGCAGCCGCAATAGACTAGCGGGAGGTTCAGATACGCAGTATTTT. This codes for CASSRNRLAGGSDTQYF. The full variable domain, in which reference TRBV7-3 and TRBJ2-3 provide the parts outside the CDR3, is GAGVSQTPSNKVTEKGKYVELRCDPISGHTALYWYRQSLGQGPEFLIYFQGTGAADDSGLPNDRFFAVRPEGSVSTLKIQRTERGDSAVYLCASSRNRLAGGSDTQYFGPGTRLTVL.